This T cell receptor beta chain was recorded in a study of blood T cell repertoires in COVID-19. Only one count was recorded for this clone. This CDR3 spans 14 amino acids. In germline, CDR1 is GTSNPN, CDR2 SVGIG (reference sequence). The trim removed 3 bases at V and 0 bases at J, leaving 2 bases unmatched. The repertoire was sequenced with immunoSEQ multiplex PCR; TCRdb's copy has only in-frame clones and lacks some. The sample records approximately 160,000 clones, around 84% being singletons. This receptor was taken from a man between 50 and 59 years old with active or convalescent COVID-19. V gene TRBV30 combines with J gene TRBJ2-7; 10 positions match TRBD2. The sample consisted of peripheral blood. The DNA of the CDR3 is TGTGCCTGGAGACTAGCGGGAAGCTCCTACGAGCAGTACTTC. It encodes CAWRLAGSSYEQYF.